This T cell receptor beta chain stems from a study of control samples from healthy donors and cancer patients. The V gene lost 1 base and the J gene lost 3 bases, with 13 bases spanning the gap. In germline, CDR1 is GTSNPN, CDR2 SVGIG (reference sequence). The CDR3 length is 14 residues. Some clones are missing from TCRdb's copy, which holds only in-frame ones; the method was immunoSEQ multiplex PCR. This table holds approximately 140,000 clones, 93% found once. Input material: blood. This receptor was taken from a man between 18 and 29 years old in good health. The rearrangement uses TRBV30 and TRBJ2-7; D is ambiguous. Here the CDR3 DNA reads TGTGCCTGGAGTGGGGTGGCAACCTACTACGAGCAGTACTTC. It yields the protein CAWSGVATYYEQYF. The full variable domain, rest sourced from reference TRBV30 and TRBJ2-7, is SQTIHQWPATLVQPVGSPLSLECTVEGTSNPNLYWYRQAAGRGLQLLFYSVGIGQISSEVPQNLSASRPQDRQFILSSKKLLLSDSGFYLCAWSGVATYYEQYFGPGTRLTVT.